These 13 T cell receptor beta chains share one sample of origin, sequenced in a study of blood T cells in healthy people across ages. Sample-barcoded 5' priming and a J-beta primer mix drove a second PCR of roughly 6 to 12 cycles. In TCRdb, the 5' RACE reads were re-called with MiXCR into one record per CDR3 protein. The sample shows more than 1,400,000 distinct CDR3 sequences, 35% to 45% of them seen only once. The sample was blood. Receptor source: a woman in her late teens or twenties in good health.

The V call is TRBV27, the J call TRBJ2-3; perhaps TRBD2 as D (5 bases). The CDR3 extends over 16 amino acids. Germline V CDR1 and CDR2: MNHEY, SMNVEV (reference sequence). V was pared by 1 base and J by 2 bases, with 13 bases between. CDR3 coding DNA: TGTGCCAGCAGTTTATTGCAAACGGGGTACACAGATACGCAGTATTTT. Its translation: CASSLLQTGYTDTQYF.

This clonotype was seen a handful of times. This chain links TRBV12-5 with TRBJ2-1; TRBD2 matches at 8 bases. With 7 bases clipped from V and 8 bases from J, the junction kept 10 bases outside the gene matches. Per the germline V gene, CDR1 is LGHNT and CDR2 is FRNRAP. The CDR3 spans 14 residues. CDR3 coding DNA: TGTGCTAGTGTACCCAGCGGGAGCTCGCATGAGCAGTTCTTC. The encoded protein is CASVPSGSSHEQFF.

This clonotype was observed a few times. The genes are TRBV4-2 and TRBJ2-5; D is unclear. CDR1 and CDR2 from the germline V gene are LGHNA and YNFKEQ. There are 16 residues in the CDR3. Trimming shortened V by 1 base and J by 5 bases, and 17 bases separated the two germline ends. This CDR3 is CASSQATLTPRETQYF. The CDR3, as DNA: TGTGCCAGCAGCCAAGCGACCCTGACCCCGAGGGAGACCCAGTACTTC.

This chain joins TRBV20-1 and TRBJ1-4; no reliable D call. V was shortened by 0 bases and J by 5 bases, with 19 bases between the two germline ends. The CDR3 consists of 17 residues. CDR1 is DFQATT, CDR2 SNEGSKA, per germline (reference sequence). The CDR3 sequence is CSARESSRGWENEKLFF. The CDR3 DNA reads as TGCAGTGCTAGAGAATCTTCTCGCGGGTGGGAGAATGAAAAACTGTTTTTT.

This clonotype was seen just once. This chain joins TRBV15 and TRBJ2-5; D gene ambiguous. The J call could be wrong; TRBJ2-7 is a better fit for the DNA end. Germline V lookup: CDR1 LNHNV, CDR2 YYDKDF (reference sequence). This CDR3 contains 14 residues. The CDR3, as DNA: TGTGCCACCAGCAGAGATAGGGATATCTACGAGCAGTACGTC. Amino acids: CATSRDRDIYEQYV.

This clonotype turned up a few times. This chain links TRBV6-6 with TRBJ2-1; 10 bases agree with TRBD2. This CDR3 comprises 15 residues. Per the germline V gene, CDR1 is MNHNY and CDR2 is SVGAGI (reference sequence). V was pared by 5 bases and J by 4 bases, with 5 bases of the junction left unmatched. In nucleotides, the CDR3 is TGTGCCAGCAGTGGAGGACTAGCGGTATACAATGAGCAGTTCTTC. Its translation: CASSGGLAVYNEQFF.

In its sample, this clonotype was seen a few times. The chain is built from TRBV5-1 and TRBJ2-7, with D possibly matching TRBD2 (5 bases). This CDR3 has 13 amino acids. Germline loops: CDR1 SGHRS, CDR2 YFSETQ. V was clipped by 4 bases and J by 4 bases, with 12 bases between them. For the CDR3, the DNA is TGCGCCAGCAGCCCGCTTGAGCGGTACGAGCAGTACTTC. This gives the protein CASSPLERYEQYF.

The V call is TRBV20-1, the J call TRBJ2-7; 9 positions agree with TRBD1. The germline CDR1 and CDR2 sequences are DFQATT and SNEGSKA (reference sequence). The CDR3 consists of 15 residues. Germline trimming cut 5 bases from V and 3 bases from J; bases unmatched to any gene: 11. CDR3 in amino acids: CSAHKDRGPVYEQYF. CDR3 DNA: TGCAGTGCTCATAAGGACAGGGGACCTGTCTACGAGCAGTACTTC.

This clonotype was picked up a small number of times. The chain couples TRBV28 to TRBJ2-1, with D perhaps matching TRBD1 or TRBD2 (5 bases each). Trimming pared 5 bases from V and 6 bases from J, leaving 17 bases between. This CDR3 comprises 15 residues. CDR1 and CDR2 from the germline V gene are MDHEN and SYDVKM. In DNA form, the CDR3 reads TGTGCCAGCAGTCCCTGGGACCCCCCGGGCAATGAGCAGTTCTTC. This gives the protein CASSPWDPPGNEQFF.

J is TRBJ2-7 and V is TRBV4-1; TRBD2 matches at 7 bases. Unmatched junction bases numbered 14, after V lost 0 bases and J lost 3 bases. The CDR3 loop spans 18 amino acids. Germline assignment: CDR1 MGHRA and CDR2 YSYEKL. CDR3 protein: CASSQEGYPVAGNYEQYF. The CDR3 region has the DNA TGCGCCAGCAGCCAAGAAGGGTACCCGGTAGCGGGTAACTACGAGCAGTACTTC.

Concerning this clonotype itself: A much larger clone is a single base away; this may be a read error. This chain links TRBV4-1 with TRBJ1-4; D unresolved. The CDR3 runs 16 residues. Trimming removed 6 bases from V and 7 bases from J, with 21 bases in between. Germline V gene lookup returns CDR1 MGHRA and CDR2 YSYEKL. The CDR3 spells CASSRLLRTVSEKLFF. The CDR3 DNA reads TGCGCCAGCAGTCGACTCCTAAGGACGGTTAGTGAAAAACTGTTTTTT.

V and J are TRBV5-5 and TRBJ1-5, with D possibly being TRBD1 (5 bases). The germline V gene has CDR1 SGHKS and CDR2 YYEKEE (reference sequence). V lost 2 bases, J lost 3 bases, and 9 bases lay in between. This CDR3 spans 14 amino acids. The CDR3 nucleotides are TGTGCCAGCAGCTTTGACAGCTACAATCAGCCCCAGCATTTT. This codes for CASSFDSYNQPQHF.

This clonotype was found a few times. A much more abundant neighbour one base away suggests this may be a read error. The chain joins TRBV6-5 to TRBJ2-5, with 10 bases that match TRBD2. The CDR3 has 15 amino acids. The germline V gene has CDR1 MNHEY and CDR2 SVGAGI. CDR3 in amino acids: CASSYSGGLREIQYF. The CDR3 DNA reads TGTGCCAGCAGTTATAGCGGGGGGTTGAGAGAGATCCAGTACTTC.